This TCR beta chain is from a study of blood T cell repertoires in COVID-19 (TCRdb year 2020). Regarding the study in general: Samples covering the acute and convalescent phases of COVID-19 were provided by collaborators in the United States, Italy and Spain. The material from the prospective study consisted of cDNA or gDNA derived from T cells, B-cell-depleted T cells, or PBMCs. Deeply sampled blood TCRbeta repertoires from subjects exposed to, actively infected with, or recovered from COVID-19 were included in the dataset. The repertoires were made available in a free public database intended to serve as a resource for research on the immune response to SARS-CoV-2. Samples were obtained from the ongoing ImmuneRACE study (first 160 participants) and from over a thousand subjects provided by 6 global collaborators. A de-identified subject ID, COVID-19 status, age in years and sex were almost always included in the sample metadata. Where available, HLA class I and class II types were taken from metadata supplied by the sample provider and were not determined by assay-based typing. The paper as a whole reports these results and caveats: How much clinical and demographic metadata was included differed by source and by participant, and the metadata was provided uncurated.

The V end gives up 2 bases and the J end 4 bases, leaving 6 bases in the junction not matched to a gene. The germline V gene provides CDR1 KGHSH and CDR2 LQKENI. From cysteine to phenylalanine, the CDR3 is 15 amino acids long. The CDR3 DNA has 45 bases and is translated from base 1. Worth noting for this clone: This clone's antigen is unknown. No base qualities exist here, and no much larger clone lies one base off it.

One collaborating source in Seattle enrolled patients while the patients were actively infected and followed the patients over time throughout the course of disease. Whole blood was collected in K2EDTA tubes by collaborating institutions according to the institutions' own protocols. For TCRbeta analysis, collaborators shipped samples in one of three forms: frozen whole blood, isolated PBMCs, or DNA extracted from either of those sample types. TCRbeta CDR3 regions were amplified from genomic DNA using the immunoSEQ Assay, a bias-controlled multiplex PCR. The paper's processing steps were these. The number of nucleated cells in each sample was estimated by amplification of reference gene primers within the assay. To quantify the absolute abundance of each unique TCRbeta CDR3 rearrangement, sequence reads were collapsed and filtered. For each sample, productive Simpson clonality was calculated by taking the square root of Simpson's diversity index across productive rearrangements. TCRdb carries this immuneACCESS record with in-frame sequences only. Its versions omit some clonotypes, under half of them owing to an unresolved V gene in the studies checked, with the rest unexplained. D and trimming come from the DNA, and the V and J calls and clone size come from that table. The sample table shows about 76,000 clones, and approximately 85% are seen once. The ten largest make up about a tenth of the sample.

This receptor was obtained from a man in his sixties with COVID-19, enrolled during active disease. The rearranged segments are TRBV18 and TRBJ2-7, with TRBD1 matching 9 junction bases. Sequencing was done on a sample of peripheral blood. The DNA is TGTGCCAGCTCACCATCACAGGGGGCGGCTTACGAGCAGTACTTC. Translated, it gives CASSPSQGAAYEQYF.